This entry lists 16 T cell receptor beta chains sequenced from one sample in a study of patients and donors after allogeneic stem cell transplantation (dated by TCRdb to the early 2020s). The library was obtained by RT-PCR. Instrument on record: NextSeq 550. TCRdb trimmed public reads at Q25 via fastp, called clones via MiXCR and kept in-frame beta chains. When rows share a CDR3 protein, they turn into one entry using the most common DNA and genes. For this sample the table gives some 200,000 distinct CDR3 sequences, of which approximately 41% were detected only once. Around 35% of the sample goes to the ten largest clones. Sequencing was done on a sample of blood, either unsorted or a sorted T cell fraction (not recorded which). The receptor set was obtained from a human donor who was either an allogeneic HSCT recipient or a stem cell or donor lymphocyte infusion donor (not recorded which). It is not recorded whose cells these are; they may come from a transplant donor.

This clonotype was recorded a few times. The gene calls are TRBV5-1 and TRBJ1-2, with D hard to call. Germline V gives CDR1 SGHRS, CDR2 YFSETQ. The germline V and J ends were trimmed by 0 bases and 1 base, with 10 bases remaining between them. The CDR3 contains 15 residues. The CDR3 DNA reads TGCGCCAGCAGCTTGGGACGGATTCGTAACTATGGCTACACCTTC. Translation gives CASSLGRIRNYGYTF.

In its sample, this clonotype was seen a few times. The chain combines TRBV29-1 with TRBJ1-2; the D gene is possibly TRBD1 (5 bases). Germline CDR1 reads SQVTM; CDR2 reads ANQGSEA. Trimming left V 7 bases short and J 7 bases short, with 16 bases between. This CDR3 spans 12 amino acids. In nucleotides, the CDR3 is TGCAGCGCCCTTGAGGGGTCGGGTGGCTACACCTTC. The encoded protein is CSALEGSGGYTF.

V usage is TRBV7-9 and J usage is TRBJ2-7; weak D call: TRBD1 (6 bases). The CDR3 sequence is 16 residues long. Trimming stripped 5 bases from V and 0 bases from J, with 17 bases between. CDR1 is SEHNR and CDR2 is FQNEAQ in the germline V gene (reference sequence). This CDR3 reads CASSLVPGQTSYEQYF. The DNA for the CDR3 is TGTGCCAGCAGCCTTGTCCCGGGACAAACCTCCTACGAGCAGTACTTC.

The CDR3 DNA follows: TGTGCCATCAGTGGCGGGCACGGACCGAACACCGGGGAGCTGTTTTTT. Translating gives CAISGGHGPNTGELFF. The V call is TRBV10-3, the J call TRBJ2-2; weak D call: TRBD2 (5 bases). V was trimmed by 4 bases and J by 0 bases, leaving 12 bases between them. CDR1 is ENHRY and CDR2 is SYGVKD in the germline V gene. The length of the CDR3 is 16 residues.

On this clonotype: A junction boundary mismatches the germline segment, possibly from a read error. The rearrangement uses TRBV7-7 and TRBJ2-1; D tentatively reads TRBD1 or TRBD2 (5 bases each). From germline, CDR1 is SSHAT and CDR2 FNYEAQ (reference sequence). This CDR3 comprises 14 residues. The CDR3 sequence: CASSSGRRAVEQFF. CDR3 bases: TGTGCTAGCAGCTCGGGACGACGCGCAGTTGAGCAGTTCTTC.

The rearrangement links TRBV10-3 to TRBJ2-1; 15 bases fit TRBD2. The CDR3 runs 16 residues. With V trimmed by 3 bases and J by 8 bases, 5 bases remained unmatched. Germline values: CDR1 ENHRY, CDR2 SYGVKD. In nucleotides, the CDR3 is TGTGCCATCAGTGAACCGGGACTAGCGGGAGGTTATGAGCAGTTCTTC. Residues: CAISEPGLAGGYEQFF.

This clonotype came up a few times. The genes are TRBV12-3 or TRBV12-4 and TRBJ1-2; TRBD1 is a possible D gene (6 bases). Trimming pared 6 bases from V and 3 bases from J, leaving 14 bases between. The CDR3 covers 14 residues. CDR3 DNA: TGTGCCAGCAGGGGCAGGGGCGACCACTATGGCTACACCTTC. It yields the protein CASRGRGDHYGYTF.

There are a few counts of this clonotype. The CDR3 DNA reads as TGTGCCAGCAGTTTAGTCCCCAGGGCAAATGGCTACACCTTC. Protein sequence: CASSLVPRANGYTF. The chain joins TRBV12-3 or TRBV12-4 to TRBJ1-2, with D possibly TRBD1 on 5 matching bases. The CDR3 extends over 14 amino acids. Trimming removed 1 base from V and 6 bases from J, with 12 bases in between.

This rearrangement joins TRBV4-2 to TRBJ1-1; 9 nucleotides align to TRBD1. Per germline, CDR1 LGHNA and CDR2 YNFKEQ. The CDR3 extends over 15 amino acids. Losses at the gene ends were 1 base for V and 1 base for J; bases not matched to a gene: 1. In DNA form, the CDR3 reads TGTGCCAGCAGCCAAGCGGGACAGGGGAACACTGAAGCTTTCTTT. This translates into CASSQAGQGNTEAFF.

This clonotype has a handful of counts. The V gene is TRBV6-2 or TRBV6-3, the J gene TRBJ1-1; TRBD1 aligns across 8 bases. The V segment lost 11 bases and the J segment 1 base; nucleotides outside the gene matches: 9. The CDR3 runs to 14 residues. Looked up from germline, CDR1 is MNHEY and CDR2 is SVGEGT. Here the CDR3 reads CAAQTGVGNTEAFF. CDR3 in DNA: TGTGCCGCACAGACAGGGGTAGGGAACACTGAAGCTTTCTTT.

The sample holds many counts of this clonotype. The rearrangement uses TRBV7-2 and TRBJ1-5; tentatively, D is TRBD1 (5 bases). Germline V gene data show CDR1 as SGHTA and CDR2 as FQGNSA. This CDR3 has 15 residues. Trimming left V 1 base short and J 0 bases short, with 7 bases between. The chain's CDR3 is CASSLVGTSNQPQHF. CDR3 coding DNA: TGTGCCAGCAGCTTAGTAGGGACTAGCAATCAGCCCCAGCATTTT.

The rearrangement joins TRBV6-2 or TRBV6-3 to TRBJ1-1; D remains unclear. The CDR3 sequence is 12 residues long. Trimming removed 1 base from V and 4 bases from J, with 4 bases in between. Germline-derived CDR1 and CDR2 are MNHEY and SVGEGT. CDR3 DNA: TGTGCCAGCAGTTACTTGAGCACTGAAGCTTTCTTT. Translated, it gives CASSYLSTEAFF.

The table lists this clonotype with a few counts. V gene TRBV4-3 combines with J gene TRBJ1-1; D is unresolved. Per germline, CDR1 LGHNA and CDR2 YSLEER. The CDR3 is 14 amino acids. V lost 1 base, J lost 8 bases, and 14 bases lay in between. The CDR3 loop is CASSQVGSAREAFF. In nucleotides, the CDR3 is TGCGCCAGCAGCCAAGTGGGGTCGGCAAGGGAAGCTTTCTTT.

This clonotype was counted only a few times. The chain recombines TRBV6-2 or TRBV6-3 with TRBJ1-4, with D perhaps TRBD1 (5 bases). The germline V gene encodes CDR1 MNHEY and CDR2 SVGEGT. V was clipped by 4 bases and J by 2 bases, with 11 bases between them. The CDR3 extends over 15 amino acids. CDR3 residues: CASSFMGRTNEKLFF. CDR3 DNA sequence: TGTGCCAGCAGTTTCATGGGGCGGACTAATGAAAAACTGTTTTTT.

The chain carries TRBV27 and TRBJ2-6; D ambiguous. CDR3 length equals 14 residues. CDR1 and CDR2 from the germline V gene are MNHEY and SMNVEV (reference sequence). V gave up 2 bases and J gave up 2 bases, with 4 bases separating them. CDR3 amino acids: CASSLDTGANVLTF. Written as DNA, the CDR3 is TGTGCCAGCAGTTTAGATACTGGGGCCAACGTCCTGACTTTC.

The chain uses TRBV20-1 and TRBJ1-5, with a weak D call TRBD1 (5 bases). The CDR3 is 11 amino acids. With 0 bases removed from V and 12 bases from J, the gap between germline ends came to 9 bases. Germline CDR1 DFQATT, CDR2 SNEGSKA (reference sequence). In DNA form, the CDR3 reads TGCAGTGCTAGAGATTTCAGGGACCAGCATTTT. Protein sequence: CSARDFRDQHF.